These 10 T cell receptor beta chains originate from one sample sequenced in a study of response to subunit inactivated influenza vaccine (dated by TCRdb to 2016 to 2019). The library was prepared using RT-PCR. The listed sequencing device is Illumina HiSeq 2500. TCRdb passed the public sequencing reads through fastp at Q25 and MiXCR, retaining productive beta sequences. Rows matching on CDR3 protein sequence are summarized as one entry with the most common DNA and genes. Here the sample has hundreds of thousands of distinct CDR3 sequences; about 14% occur a single time. Roughly 7.6% of the sample lies in the top ten. The sample in question was PBMCs from blood, obtained 14 to 15 days before vaccination. These receptors were obtained from a man between 45 and 60 years old who received an inactivated influenza vaccine. Donor details come from another sample of the same person, matched by shared clones.

The chain uses TRBV20-1 and TRBJ1-1; possible D gene TRBD1, 5 bases. V was trimmed by 6 bases and J by 3 bases, leaving 14 bases between them. The CDR3 has 13 amino acids. The V gene's germline CDR1 is DFQATT and CDR2 SNEGSKA (reference sequence). The CDR3 loop is CSAPGRGDTEAFF. In DNA, the CDR3 is TGCAGTGCCCCGGGGAGGGGTGACACTGAAGCTTTCTTT.

The rearrangement joins TRBV28 to TRBJ2-1, with 7 bases matching TRBD2. Trimming took 3 bases from V and 5 from J; bases not matched to a gene: 10. Looked up from germline, CDR1 is MDHEN and CDR2 is SYDVKM. This CDR3 contains 16 residues. CDR3 region: CASSLGTGLPDNEQFF. CDR3 DNA: TGTGCCAGCAGTTTGGGGACGGGACTACCGGACAATGAGCAGTTCTTC.

The chain recombines TRBV6-2 or TRBV6-3 with TRBJ1-5; D remains unclear. The V end lost 7 bases, the J end lost 6 bases, and 19 bases lay between the germline ends. The CDR3 sequence is 15 residues long. Germline loops: CDR1 MNHEY, CDR2 SVGEGT. The CDR3 protein is CASNPRRTPGQPQHF. CDR3 sequence (DNA): TGTGCCAGCAACCCACGTAGGACCCCCGGTCAGCCCCAGCATTTT.

This clonotype was seen a few times. This rearrangement joins TRBV11-2 to TRBJ2-7; 7 nucleotides agree with TRBD1. The CDR3 covers 13 residues. Germline loops: CDR1 SGHAT, CDR2 FQNNGV. V shed 7 bases and J 6 bases; nucleotides not matched to a gene: 9. CDR3 in amino acids: CASIPTGISEQYF. The CDR3, as DNA: TGTGCCAGCATCCCGACAGGGATCTCCGAGCAGTACTTC.

This clonotype has ten or more counts. The chain joins TRBV29-1 to TRBJ2-5; the match to TRBD2 covers 11 bases. With 3 bases clipped from V and 1 base from J, the junction kept 1 base outside the gene matches. Germline lookup yields CDR1 SQVTM and CDR2 ANQGSEA. The CDR3 is 14 amino acids. The CDR3 DNA reads as TGCAGCGTTGAGACTAGCGGGGTCCAAGAGACCCAGTACTTC. This codes for CSVETSGVQETQYF.

This clonotype was found a few times. The J gene is TRBJ2-1, the V gene TRBV4-3, with 10 bases matching TRBD2. V trimming: 1 base; J trimming: 5 bases; junction bases outside the gene matches: 14. The CDR3 runs 19 residues. Germline V gives CDR1 LGHNA, CDR2 YSLEER. The CDR3 loop is CASSQGFRVGLADNNEQFF. The CDR3 coding sequence is TGCGCCAGCAGCCAAGGGTTCAGAGTAGGACTAGCGGATAACAATGAGCAGTTCTTC.

J is TRBJ2-5 and V is TRBV6-1; TRBD2 matches at 14 bases. Germline V gene data show CDR1 as MNHNS and CDR2 as SASEGT. CDR3 length: 15 amino acids. J lost 4 bases, V lost 6 bases, and 4 bases had no gene match. In DNA form, the CDR3 reads TGTGCCAGCAGACGACTAGCGGGAGGGCCAGAGACCCAGTACTTC. Translating gives CASRRLAGGPETQYF.

Worth noting for this clonotype: A clone one base away is much larger, so this may be a read error. The genes are TRBV4-3 and TRBJ2-2, with D possibly being TRBD1 or TRBD2 (5 bases each). The CDR3 length is 14 residues. The germline CDR1 and CDR2 sequences are LGHNA and YSLEER. V shed 4 bases and J shed 9 bases, with 15 bases lying between them. The CDR3 here is CASSPGTEHRELFF. The CDR3 DNA follows: TGCGCCAGCAGCCCAGGGACCGAACACCGGGAGCTGTTTTTT.

The V and J genes are TRBV5-1 and TRBJ2-1; the D gene is possibly TRBD1 (5 bases). Between the trimmed V and J ends, which lost 8 bases and 8 bases, there was a span of 11 bases. CDR1 is SGHRS, CDR2 YFSETQ, per germline. The CDR3 loop spans 11 amino acids. Here the CDR3 DNA reads TGCGCCAGTAGACAACAGGATGAGCAGTTCTTC. Translating gives CASRQQDEQFF.

The sample holds a few counts of this clonotype. The CDR3 DNA follows: TGCGCCAGCAGCACGGGACAGGGATCAGATACGCAGTATTTT. This gives the protein CASSTGQGSDTQYF. The chain links TRBV5-1 to TRBJ2-3, with 9 bases lining up with TRBD1. The length of the CDR3 is 14 residues. Germline assignment: CDR1 SGHRS and CDR2 YFSETQ. V lost 4 bases to trimming and J lost 4 bases; unmatched junction nucleotides: 4.